These 23 T cell receptor beta chains were all obtained from the same sample, sequenced in a study of human T cells and chemical hapten exposure. TCRdb called the RACE reads again in MiXCR, with one record for every CDR3 protein. Here the sample spans fewer than 500,000 distinct CDR3 sequences, around 5% being singletons. Time point defined: patch test 1, 2 weeks after DPC sensitization. Treatment reported: therapeutic diphenylcyclopropenone sensitization with weekly scalp DPC. Sequences were derived from whole blood, sampled in connection with sensitization to the hapten diphenylcyclopropenone (DPC). The receptors originated from a woman aged 45-65 years with alopecia areata. Some clones in this sample may be carry-over from other donors' samples.

This clonotype was found many times. The J gene is TRBJ2-1, the V gene TRBV7-9; 7 positions agree with TRBD1. Germline V gene sequence: CDR1 SEHNR, CDR2 FQNEAQ (reference sequence). CDR3 length: 14 residues. The trim removed 7 bases at V and 7 bases at J, leaving 10 bases unmatched. This CDR3 reads CASTDKQGVNEQFF. CDR3 coding DNA: TGTGCCAGCACCGATAAGCAGGGGGTGAATGAGCAGTTCTTC.

This clonotype was found many times. V is TRBV7-6 and J is TRBJ2-1, with 12 positions matching TRBD2. V lost 5 bases and J lost 6; bases outside the gene matches: 8. The CDR3 length is 16 residues. The V gene's germline CDR1 is SGHVS and CDR2 FNYEAQ. The CDR3 loop is CASSATSGGPFNEQFF. CDR3 in DNA: TGTGCCAGCAGCGCGACTAGCGGGGGCCCCTTCAATGAGCAGTTCTTC.

The gene calls are TRBV28 and TRBJ2-7; the match to TRBD2 covers 7 bases. CDR3 length equals 16 residues. Unmatched junction bases numbered 12, after V lost 1 base and J lost 6 bases. Per the germline V gene, CDR1 is MDHEN and CDR2 is SYDVKM. The CDR3 DNA reads as TGTGCCAGCAGTTTATTCTCAGCCGGGACTACTTTCGAGCAGTACTTC. Translation gives CASSLFSAGTTFEQYF.

This clonotype was recorded many times. The rearrangement uses TRBV7-6 and TRBJ1-4; D remains ambiguous. This CDR3 comprises 17 residues. Germline CDR1 SGHVS, CDR2 FNYEAQ. The V end was cut by 1 base, the J end by 0 bases, with 12 bases between. CDR3 protein: CASSLDGRPATNEKLFF. In nucleotides, the CDR3 is TGTGCCAGCAGCTTAGATGGGAGGCCTGCAACTAATGAAAAACTGTTTTTT.

This clonotype was recorded a few times. The chain recombines TRBV6-1 with TRBJ1-5; 8 bases are shared with TRBD1. V was clipped by 5 bases and J by 6 bases; unmatched bases: 9. Germline lookup yields CDR1 MNHNS and CDR2 SASEGT. CDR3 length equals 15 residues. As DNA, the CDR3 is TGTGCCAGCAGTTTCTCCGACAGGGGAGGTCAGCCCCAGCATTTT. As protein: CASSFSDRGGQPQHF.

This clonotype has ten or more counts. This CDR3 is CASSYSRASGPGLFF. CDR3 bases: TGTGCCAGCAGTTACTCAAGGGCTAGCGGACCGGGGCTGTTTTTT. The chain employs TRBV6-2 or TRBV6-3 and TRBJ2-2; 7 bases map to TRBD2. With 0 bases clipped from V and 13 bases from J, the junction kept 11 bases outside the gene matches. Germline values: CDR1 MNHEY, CDR2 SVGEGT. The CDR3 is made up of 15 amino acids.

This sequence joins TRBV29-1 and TRBJ2-7; D is possibly TRBD2 (5 bases). The CDR3 has 12 residues. Germline V lookup: CDR1 SQVTM, CDR2 ANQGSEA. Trimming shortened V by 5 bases and J by 3 bases, and 11 bases separated the two germline ends. The CDR3 loop reads CSVKSGVYEQYF. The CDR3 DNA sequence: TGCAGCGTTAAATCCGGGGTCTACGAGCAGTACTTC.

This clonotype was seen ten or more times. The rearrangement uses TRBV20-1 and TRBJ1-5; D gene unclear. CDR1 is DFQATT, CDR2 SNEGSKA, per germline (reference sequence). V was cut by 7 bases and J by 4 bases, with 14 bases left in between. This CDR3 spans 13 amino acids. The CDR3 region is CSGIGLTNQPQHF. The CDR3 DNA follows: TGCAGTGGGATTGGACTGACTAATCAGCCCCAGCATTTT.

V gene TRBV29-1 combines with J gene TRBJ1-3; D is uncertain. CDR3 size: 12 residues. Per germline, CDR1 SQVTM and CDR2 ANQGSEA. V dropped 4 bases and J dropped 6 bases, with 10 bases sitting between them. The CDR3 nucleotides are TGCAGCGTTGCTTCGGATTTAAACACCATATATTTT. This translates into CSVASDLNTIYF.

This clonotype was seen at least ten times. The chain carries TRBV20-1 and TRBJ2-7, with 8 bases fitting TRBD2. J was trimmed by 9 bases and V by 0 bases; bases with no gene match: 10. The CDR3 is made up of 14 amino acids. Per germline, CDR1 DFQATT and CDR2 SNEGSKA (reference sequence). The CDR3 here is CSARETSGDWGQYF. CDR3 bases: TGCAGTGCTAGAGAAACTAGCGGAGACTGGGGGCAGTACTTC.

This clonotype was detected many times. This chain links TRBV20-1 with TRBJ1-3; D is unresolved. This CDR3 is built from 15 residues. The V and J ends lost 0 bases and 2 bases respectively, with 11 bases between them. CDR1 and CDR2 (germline): DFQATT, SNEGSKA (reference sequence). CDR3 coding DNA: TGCAGTGCTAGAGAGGATAGAGACCCTGGAAACACCATATATTTT. Encoded protein: CSAREDRDPGNTIYF.

V usage is TRBV12-3 or TRBV12-4 and J usage is TRBJ2-3; D is perhaps TRBD1 (5 bases). The V gene lost 5 bases and the J gene lost 1 base, with 7 bases spanning the gap. There are 13 residues in the CDR3. In DNA form, the CDR3 reads TGTGCCAGCAGTCAACAGGGCACAGATACGCAGTATTTT. It encodes CASSQQGTDTQYF.

This clonotype appeared many times. This chain links TRBV12-3 or TRBV12-4 with TRBJ2-7; D is perhaps TRBD1 (6 bases). Trimming pared 6 bases from V and 5 bases from J, leaving 11 bases between. The CDR3 runs 12 residues. The CDR3 nucleotides read TGTGCCAGCAGCCCGAACAGGGACGAGCAGTACTTC. This translates into CASSPNRDEQYF.

Only a few counts were recorded for this clonotype. V usage is TRBV21-1 and J usage is TRBJ2-2; the D call TRBD1 from the table was never checked on the DNA. TRBV21-1 is a pseudogene segment. CDR3 length: 16 residues. The CDR3 DNA sequence: TGTGCCAGCAGCAAAGCGGGGACAGATTTCACCGGGGAGCTGTTTTTT. Amino acid sequence: CASSKAGTDFTGELFF.

This clonotype was recorded many times. This rearrangement joins TRBV12-3 or TRBV12-4 to TRBJ2-7; 7 bases map to TRBD1. With 7 bases clipped from V and 5 bases from J, the junction kept 5 bases outside the gene matches. CDR3 size: 12 residues. CDR3 loop: CASKKGGHEQYF. CDR3 DNA sequence: TGTGCCAGCAAAAAAGGGGGCCACGAGCAGTACTTC.

This clonotype has ten or more counts. The genes are TRBV6-5 and TRBJ1-5, with D uncertain. The CDR3 is 15 amino acids. Trimming stripped 5 bases from V and 3 bases from J, with 14 bases between. CDR1 and CDR2 from the germline V gene are MNHEY and SVGAGI. The CDR3 loop is CASSPSRGDNQPQHF. As DNA, the CDR3 is TGTGCCAGCAGTCCGTCGCGAGGAGACAATCAGCCCCAGCATTTT.

CDR3 bases: TGTGCCAGCGGGGGCAGGGACAATGAGCAGTTCTTC. Translated: CASGGRDNEQFF. The V call is TRBV6-5, the J call TRBJ2-1; tentatively, D is TRBD1 (6 bases). The CDR3 contains 12 residues. The V end lost 8 bases, the J end lost 5 bases, and 10 bases lay between the germline ends. CDR1 is MNHEY, CDR2 SVGAGI, per germline.

This clonotype was seen repeatedly, ten times or more. The chain joins TRBV28 to TRBJ2-2; D is unresolved. Trimming took off 8 bases at V and 4 bases at J, with 8 bases between the two ends. CDR1 and CDR2 from the germline V gene are MDHEN and SYDVKM. The CDR3 covers 12 residues. The CDR3 reads CASWIGTGELFF. CDR3 in DNA: TGTGCCAGCTGGATTGGCACCGGGGAGCTGTTTTTT. Full variable domain (remainder filled in from reference TRBV28 and TRBJ2-2): DVKVTQSSRYLVKRTGEKVFLECVQDMDHENMFWYRQDPGLGLRLIYFSYDVKMKEKGDIPEGYSVSREKKERFSLILESASTNQTSMYLCASWIGTGELFFGEGSRLTVL.

This chain uses TRBV7-9 with TRBJ1-1; perhaps TRBD1 as D (6 bases). V lost 2 bases and J lost 6, with 16 bases in between. Germline V gene data show CDR1 as SEHNR and CDR2 as FQNEAQ (reference sequence). This CDR3 has 15 residues. The CDR3 DNA is TGTGCCAGCAGCTTACCAGAAACAGGGCTGGCTGAAGCTTTCTTT. Its protein is CASSLPETGLAEAFF. The entire variable domain, with the rest obtained from reference TRBV7-9 and TRBJ1-1, is as follows: DTGVSQNPRHKITKRGQNVTFRCDPISEHNRLYWYRQTLGQGPEFLTYFQNEAQLEKSRLLSDRFSAERPKGSFSTLEIQRTEQGDSAMYLCASSLPETGLAEAFFGQGTRLTVV.

This clonotype appeared many times. The chain links TRBV3-1 to TRBJ1-1; D unclear. Trimming took off 1 base at V and 2 bases at J, with 14 bases between the two ends. The length of the CDR3 is 16 residues. Germline CDR1 is LGHDT and CDR2 is YNNKEL (reference sequence). CDR3 loop: CASSQGGQLVNTEAFF. The CDR3 region has the DNA TGTGCCAGCAGCCAAGGAGGGCAGCTAGTTAACACTGAAGCTTTCTTT.

This clonotype was counted ten times or more. This sequence joins TRBV6-2 or TRBV6-3 and TRBJ2-2; 7 bases match TRBD2. Germline CDR1 reads MNHEY; CDR2 reads SVGEGT. The V segment lost 4 bases and the J segment 6 bases; nucleotides outside the gene matches: 8. The CDR3 covers 15 residues. CDR3 sequence (DNA): TGTGCCAGCAGTTTAGCGGGTCAACGCGCCGGGGAGCTGTTTTTT. It specifies CASSLAGQRAGELFF.

This clonotype was counted between two and nine times. This rearrangement joins TRBV9 to TRBJ1-1, with TRBD1 matching over 11 bases. CDR1 SGDLS and CDR2 YYNGEE come from the germline V gene. The V and J ends lost 3 bases and 3 bases, in that order; junction bases with no gene match: 13. The CDR3 runs 18 residues. The CDR3 coding sequence is TGTGCCAGCAGCGGAGGGCCGGGACAGGGGGGTGTAGACACTGAAGCTTTCTTT. This codes for CASSGGPGQGGVDTEAFF.

This clonotype was observed many times. The rearrangement links TRBV20-1 to TRBJ1-5; no clear D. V lost 0 bases, J lost 4 bases, and 7 bases lay in between. Germline V gene data show CDR1 as DFQATT and CDR2 as SNEGSKA (reference sequence). The CDR3 contains 13 residues. In DNA, the CDR3 is TGCAGTGCTAGAGATTCCGGGAATCAGCCCCAGCATTTT. Encoded protein: CSARDSGNQPQHF.